Given below is one TCR beta chain in context. Its specificity is unknown. Single viable CD3+CD4+CD8-CD45RO+ cells were sorted as the memory CD4+ T cells. Total CD4+ T cells were enriched by CD4 positive selection. The data derive from a study of memory CD4+ T cells and cytomegalovirus serostatus. Study-wide background: Of the healthy Belgian adults, several were CMV seropositive and 24 seronegative. Notes on the study in general: CD4+ memory repertoires contained about two fifths of the roughly 160 reported CMV TCRbeta sequences.

CDR1 and CDR2 from the germline V gene are SGHTA and FQGNSA. V was cut by 7 bases and J by 4 bases, with 15 bases left in between. The CDR3 contains 14 residues. Sequenced by immunoSEQ multiplex PCR; TCRdb stores in-frame clones only, minus some. Of about 38,000 clones detected, roughly 85% appear once; the ten largest clones hold under 6%. This TCR came from an adult in good health and CMV-seropositive. Sequenced sample: memory CD4+ T cells from blood. V gene TRBV7-2 combines with J gene TRBJ2-3; D is uncertain. As DNA, the CDR3 is TGTGCCAGCACCCCCTGGACGGCCTCAGATACGCAGTATTTT. It encodes CASTPWTASDTQYF.